Listed below are T cell receptor beta chains from one sample, sequenced in a study of blood T cells in healthy people across ages. In TCRdb, the 5' RACE reads were re-called with MiXCR into one record per CDR3 protein. The sample yields 700,000 to 800,000 distinct CDR3 sequences, approximately 43% seen once. What was sequenced was blood. Receptors originate from a woman in her sixties in good health. CDR3s include the opening cysteine and the closing phenylalanine or tryptophan. A D gene is named only where the DNA matches it firmly. Clone size is given for some rows only: seen once, a few or many times, or a class if the clone is expanded.

D gene: .; J gene: TRBJ2-7; clone size: .; V gene: TRBV20-1; CDR3 DNA: TGCAGTGCCCAGGACTACAAAAGCTCCTACGAGCAGTACTTC; CDR3 protein: CSAQDYKSSYEQYF
D gene: .; J gene: TRBJ2-5; clone size: .; V gene: TRBV4-2; CDR3 DNA: TGTGCCAGCAGCTCCGGGGTGGCAGAGACCCAGTACTTC; CDR3 protein: CASSSGVAETQYF
D gene: TRBD1; J gene: TRBJ1-5; clone size: .; V gene: TRBV27; CDR3 DNA: TGTGCCAGCAGTTTAAAGGCTCCTCGGACAGGCAATTATCAGCCCCAGCATTTT; CDR3 protein: CASSLKAPRTGNYQPQHF
D gene: TRBD2; J gene: TRBJ2-4; clone size: .; V gene: TRBV20-1; CDR3 DNA: TGCAGTGCTGCCAAGGGACTAGCGGGTTTAGCCAAAAACATTCAGTACTTC; CDR3 protein: CSAAKGLAGLAKNIQYF
D gene: .; J gene: TRBJ1-5; clone size: few; V gene: TRBV6-2/TRBV6-3; CDR3 DNA: TGTGCCAGCACAGACTATAGCAATCAGCCCCAGCATTTT; CDR3 protein: CASTDYSNQPQHF
D gene: TRBD2; J gene: TRBJ2-3; clone size: .; V gene: TRBV18; CDR3 DNA: TGTGCCAGCTCACTAAGCGGGGGGGCCCAAGATACGCAGTATTTT; CDR3 protein: CASSLSGGAQDTQYF
D gene: .; J gene: TRBJ2-5; clone size: few; V gene: TRBV27; CDR3 DNA: TGTGCCAGCAGTGGAACAGGGTTAGGGGAGACCCAGTACTTC; CDR3 protein: CASSGTGLGETQYF
D gene: .; J gene: TRBJ2-2; clone size: .; V gene: TRBV3-1; CDR3 DNA: TGTGCCAGCAGCCAAGATCTCGCCTCCCAGGATTTGAACGGGGAGCTGTTTTTT; CDR3 protein: CASSQDLASQDLNGELFF
D gene: .; J gene: TRBJ1-5; clone size: .; V gene: TRBV15; CDR3 DNA: TGTGCCACCAGCAGAGCTGAGCAGCCCCAGCATTTT; CDR3 protein: CATSRAEQPQHF
D gene: .; J gene: TRBJ2-5; clone size: few; V gene: TRBV20-1; CDR3 DNA: TGCAGTGCTAAAGGCCCCAGGGAGACCCAGTACTTC; CDR3 protein: CSAKGPRETQYF
D gene: TRBD2; J gene: TRBJ2-7; clone size: .; V gene: TRBV7-3; CDR3 DNA: TGTGCCAGCAGCTTACTCGCGGGAGTTGCTAATGAGCAGTACTTC; CDR3 protein: CASSLLAGVANEQYF
D gene: .; J gene: TRBJ1-5; clone size: .; V gene: TRBV12-3/TRBV12-4; CDR3 DNA: TGTGCCAGCAGTTTAGAGGTTGTCAATCAGCCCCAGCATTTT; CDR3 protein: CASSLEVVNQPQHF
D gene: .; J gene: TRBJ2-3; clone size: many; V gene: TRBV9; CDR3 DNA: TGTGCCAGCAGCGTAGCCAGGCCGCCAGATACGCAGTATTTT; CDR3 protein: CASSVARPPDTQYF
D gene: .; J gene: TRBJ2-1; clone size: .; V gene: TRBV7-3; CDR3 DNA: TGTGCCAGCAGCCTCGAAGGGGGGAATGAGCAGTTCTTC; CDR3 protein: CASSLEGGNEQFF
D gene: .; J gene: TRBJ2-2; clone size: .; V gene: TRBV5-1; CDR3 DNA: TGCGCCAGCAGCAGGACAGCCAAAGGCGCCGGGGAGCTGTTTTTT; CDR3 protein: CASSRTAKGAGELFF
D gene: TRBD1; J gene: TRBJ2-3; clone size: .; V gene: TRBV9; CDR3 DNA: TGTGCCAGCAGCGTAGGGGGGACAGGGGGTTTGGCAGATACGCAGTATTTT; CDR3 protein: CASSVGGTGGLADTQYF
D gene: .; J gene: TRBJ1-3; clone size: .; V gene: TRBV12-3/TRBV12-4; CDR3 DNA: TGTGCCAGCAGGAAAGGAAACACCATATATTTT; CDR3 protein: CASRKGNTIYF
D gene: TRBD2; J gene: TRBJ2-7; clone size: .; V gene: TRBV18; CDR3 DNA: TGTGCCAGCTCACCGTCGCGGGAGGCCTCCTACGAGCAGTACTTC; CDR3 protein: CASSPSREASYEQYF
D gene: TRBD1; J gene: TRBJ1-6; clone size: .; V gene: TRBV12-3/TRBV12-4; CDR3 DNA: TGTGCCAGCACAGGGGGTTTAGATAATTCACCCCTCCACTTT; CDR3 protein: CASTGGLDNSPLHF
D gene: .; J gene: TRBJ2-7; clone size: .; V gene: TRBV19; CDR3 DNA: TGTGCCAGTAGTAGCGGACATCGCCCTCACGAGCAGTACTTC; CDR3 protein: CASSSGHRPHEQYF
D gene: TRBD2; J gene: TRBJ2-3; clone size: few; V gene: TRBV6-2/TRBV6-3; CDR3 DNA: TGTGCCAGCAGTTACGGGCTAGCGGCAGATACGCAGTATTTT; CDR3 protein: CASSYGLAADTQYF
D gene: TRBD1; J gene: TRBJ2-7; clone size: many; V gene: TRBV5-1; CDR3 DNA: TGCGCCAGCAGCTCGAATCCGACAGGGTACTACTACGAGCAGTACTTC; CDR3 protein: CASSSNPTGYYYEQYF
D gene: .; J gene: TRBJ2-1; clone size: .; V gene: TRBV14; CDR3 DNA: TGTGCCAGCAGCCGATACACGGAACTAAGCTCCTACAATGAGCAGTTCTTC; CDR3 protein: CASSRYTELSSYNEQFF
D gene: .; J gene: TRBJ2-7; clone size: once; V gene: TRBV4-1; CDR3 DNA: TGCGCCAGCAGCCAAGCGCCCGGACAGGGAGGGAACGAGCAGTACTTC; CDR3 protein: CASSQAPGQGGNEQYF
D gene: .; J gene: TRBJ2-3; clone size: .; V gene: TRBV12-3/TRBV12-4; CDR3 DNA: TGTGCCAGCAGTCCCTGGACCGGCCTCAGATCAGATACGCAGTATTTT; CDR3 protein: CASSPWTGLRSDTQYF
D gene: .; J gene: TRBJ2-7; clone size: .; V gene: TRBV11-1; CDR3 DNA: TGTGCCAGCAGCCAACAGATAGGGGAGCAGTACTTC; CDR3 protein: CASSQQIGEQYF
D gene: TRBD2; J gene: TRBJ2-7; clone size: few; V gene: TRBV7-2; CDR3 DNA: TGTGCCAGCAGCTCCGAGGGCGTAGCGGGACCATCCTACGAGCAGTACTTC; CDR3 protein: CASSSEGVAGPSYEQYF
D gene: .; J gene: TRBJ2-7; clone size: .; V gene: TRBV7-8; CDR3 DNA: TGTGCCAGCAGCTTAGTCACTAGCAGGTCCCAGGTCGGGGAGGCCCAGTACTTC; CDR3 protein: CASSLVTSRSQVGEAQYF
D gene: .; J gene: TRBJ2-7; clone size: .; V gene: TRBV5-1; CDR3 DNA: TGCGCCAGCAGCTTGGTATCCAGGGGCAGCAACGAGCAGTACTTC; CDR3 protein: CASSLVSRGSNEQYF
D gene: .; J gene: TRBJ2-1; clone size: few; V gene: TRBV28; CDR3 DNA: TGTGCCAGCAGCCAGATGGGGCGGGCCTCCTACAATGAGCAGTTCTTC; CDR3 protein: CASSQMGRASYNEQFF
D gene: .; J gene: TRBJ2-7; clone size: .; V gene: TRBV7-9; CDR3 DNA: TGTGCCAGCAGCTTAGGGACTGTACTCACCTACGAGCAGTACTTC; CDR3 protein: CASSLGTVLTYEQYF
D gene: .; J gene: TRBJ1-5; clone size: few; V gene: TRBV20-1; CDR3 DNA: TGCAGTGCCCAGATAGGGGACCTTAGCAATCAGCCCCAGCATTTT; CDR3 protein: CSAQIGDLSNQPQHF
D gene: .; J gene: TRBJ2-1; clone size: many; V gene: TRBV10-3; CDR3 DNA: TGTGCCATCAGCCAAGCCTGGGGCCGATTGGGCAATGAGCAGTTCTTC; CDR3 protein: CAISQAWGRLGNEQFF
D gene: .; J gene: TRBJ2-1; clone size: .; V gene: TRBV20-1; CDR3 DNA: TGCAGTGCTAGAGAGCAGCTCTACAATGAGCAGTTCTTC; CDR3 protein: CSAREQLYNEQFF
D gene: .; J gene: TRBJ2-1; clone size: few; V gene: TRBV4-2; CDR3 DNA: TGTGCCAGCAGCCCCACGGGACTGGTCAATGAGCAGTTCTTC; CDR3 protein: CASSPTGLVNEQFF
D gene: TRBD1; J gene: TRBJ2-1; clone size: .; V gene: TRBV7-2; CDR3 DNA: TGTGCCAGCAGCCCAGGGGGCGAGTATGAGCAGTTCTTC; CDR3 protein: CASSPGGEYEQFF
D gene: TRBD2; J gene: TRBJ2-2; clone size: few; V gene: TRBV24-1; CDR3 DNA: TGTGCCACCAGTGATACCGGGACTAGCGGGAGATCGAACACCGGGGAGCTGTTTTTT; CDR3 protein: CATSDTGTSGRSNTGELFF
D gene: TRBD1; J gene: TRBJ2-5; clone size: .; V gene: TRBV24-1; CDR3 DNA: TGTGCCACCAGTGACGCCTATAGGGGGCGGACAGGGGTCCAAGAGACCCAGTACTTC; CDR3 protein: CATSDAYRGRTGVQETQYF
D gene: .; J gene: TRBJ1-5; clone size: few; V gene: TRBV4-3; CDR3 DNA: TGCGCCAGCAGCCAAGTAGTCGGTAGCAATCAGCCCCAGCATTTT; CDR3 protein: CASSQVVGSNQPQHF
D gene: .; J gene: TRBJ1-2; clone size: .; V gene: TRBV12-3/TRBV12-4; CDR3 DNA: TGTGCCAGCTATTTATCTGGGGGCTACTATGGCTACACCTTC; CDR3 protein: CASYLSGGYYGYTF